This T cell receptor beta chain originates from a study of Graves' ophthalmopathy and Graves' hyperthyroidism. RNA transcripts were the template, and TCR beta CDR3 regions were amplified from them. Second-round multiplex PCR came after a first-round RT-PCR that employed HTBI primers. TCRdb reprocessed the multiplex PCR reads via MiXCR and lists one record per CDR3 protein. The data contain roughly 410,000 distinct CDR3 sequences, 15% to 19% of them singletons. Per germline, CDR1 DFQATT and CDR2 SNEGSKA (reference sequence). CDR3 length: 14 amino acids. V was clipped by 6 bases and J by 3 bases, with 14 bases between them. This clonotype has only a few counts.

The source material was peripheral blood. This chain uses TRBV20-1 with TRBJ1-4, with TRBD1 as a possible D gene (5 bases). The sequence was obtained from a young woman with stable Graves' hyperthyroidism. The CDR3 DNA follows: TGCAGTGCGGATGGGGGGGGGTCTAATGAAAAACTGTTTTTT. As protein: CSADGGGSNEKLFF.